This TCR beta chain was sequenced during a study of blood T cell repertoires in COVID-19. In the study overall: The cDNA or gDNA used as material had been derived from T cells, B-cell-depleted T cells, or PBMCs.

Only in-frame clones appear in the TCRdb table, and some are missing; sequencing was by immunoSEQ multiplex PCR. The sample comprises 330,000 or so clones, roughly 89% of which are singletons, and approximately 9.3% rests with the top ten. The V gene end was trimmed by 3 bases and the J gene end by 4 bases; junction bases not matched to a gene: 13. This CDR3 spans 17 amino acids. From germline, CDR1 is SGHTA and CDR2 FQGTGA. This chain connects TRBV7-3 to TRBJ2-3; 7 positions match TRBD1. The sequence derives from a young man with COVID-19, enrolled during active disease. The specimen sequenced was peripheral blood. The CDR3 region is CASSFPRDRPSSDTQYF. In DNA form, the CDR3 reads TGTGCCAGCAGCTTTCCCCGGGACAGACCGTCCTCAGATACGCAGTATTTT.